The sequence of this T cell receptor (beta chain) was determined in a study of T-cell reconstitution after alpha-beta-depleted transplantation in children. A library of TCRbeta sequences, prepared with unique molecular identifiers, was generated. TCRdb re-derived calls from the PCR reads in MiXCR, one entry per CDR3 protein. The data show around 680,000 distinct CDR3 sequences, with approximately 15% seen just once and around 0.96% held by the top ten. V gave up 0 bases and J gave up 10 bases, with 12 bases separating them. CDR3 length: 13 amino acids. Per germline, CDR1 SGDLS and CDR2 YYNGEE. This clonotype was picked up a small number of times.

The sequence came from a human donor who donated a stem cell graft to a child with acute myeloid leukemia. The sequenced sample was PBMCs from the stem cell graft donor, obtained from the stem cell graft. The chain is built from TRBV9 and TRBJ2-3; D is unclear. CDR3 sequence reads: CASSVGFKDAQYF. The CDR3 nucleotides read TGTGCCAGCAGCGTAGGTTTTAAGGACGCGCAGTATTTT.